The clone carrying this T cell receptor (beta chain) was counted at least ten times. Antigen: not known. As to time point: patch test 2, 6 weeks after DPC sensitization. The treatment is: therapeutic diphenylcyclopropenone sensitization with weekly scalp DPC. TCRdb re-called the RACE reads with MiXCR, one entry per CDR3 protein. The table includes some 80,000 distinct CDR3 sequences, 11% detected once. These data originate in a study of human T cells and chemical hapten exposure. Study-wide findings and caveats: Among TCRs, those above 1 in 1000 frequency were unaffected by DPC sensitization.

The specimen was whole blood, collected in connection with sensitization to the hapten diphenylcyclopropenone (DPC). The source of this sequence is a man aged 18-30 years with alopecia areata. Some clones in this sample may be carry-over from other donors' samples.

The CDR3 region is CASSRPTTGDYGYTF. CDR3 DNA: TGTGCCAGCAGCCGGCCCACGACAGGGGACTATGGCTACACCTTC. J is TRBJ1-2 and V is TRBV7-9; 8 bases line up with TRBD1. Germline-derived CDR1 and CDR2 are SEHNR and FQNEAQ (reference sequence). V dropped 5 bases and J dropped 3; count of bases not matched to a gene: 8. The CDR3 is 15 residues long.